The 17 T cell receptor beta chains in this list originate from one sample, sequenced in a study of blood T cell repertoires in COVID-19. Data came from immunoSEQ multiplex PCR; TCRdb stores just in-frame clones and leaves some out. The sample comprises roughly 230,000 clones, approximately 88% of which are singletons, and 0.7% rests with the top ten. Sequencing was performed on peripheral blood. These receptor sequences come from a human donor in a cohort sampled during active COVID-19.

This clone was detected only once. The CDR3 DNA reads TGCGCCAGCAGCCAAGATTTACTAGCGGGAACGTACGAGCAGTACTTC. It codes for CASSQDLLAGTYEQYF. This chain uses TRBV4-3 with TRBJ2-7; 10 bases are shared with TRBD2. The CDR3 has 16 amino acids. V trimming: 0 bases; J trimming: 4 bases; junction bases outside the gene matches: 6. In germline, CDR1 is LGHNA, CDR2 YSLEER.

The rearrangement uses TRBV7-2 and TRBJ2-7; TRBD2 matches at 10 bases. This CDR3 spans 15 amino acids. CDR1 is SGHTA, CDR2 FQGNSA, per germline. J was trimmed by 4 bases and V by 1 base; bases with no gene match: 4. The CDR3 spells CASSLVPSGRYEQYF. The CDR3 DNA reads TGTGCCAGCAGCTTAGTTCCTAGCGGGAGATACGAGCAGTACTTC.

The chain joins TRBV7-2 to TRBJ1-4; D might be TRBD1 (5 bases). Trimming removed 2 bases at V and 7 bases at J, with 5 bases between. Looked up from germline, CDR1 is SGHTA and CDR2 is FQGNSA. This CDR3 region has 12 residues. CDR3 coding DNA: TGTGCCAGCAGCTTACAGGGTGAAAAACTGTTTTTT. Translation gives CASSLQGEKLFF.

This chain joins TRBV24-1 and TRBJ1-4; D is perhaps TRBD1 (5 bases). Germline V CDR1 and CDR2: KGHDR, SFDVKD. Trimming stripped 9 bases from V and 5 bases from J, with 9 bases between. The CDR3 is 12 residues long. DNA of the CDR3: TGTGCCACCCACCGGGGGAATGAAAAACTGTTTTTT. Its protein is CATHRGNEKLFF.

The chain links TRBV28 to TRBJ1-1; D is possibly TRBD1 (5 bases). Trimming removed 3 bases from V and 8 bases from J, with 10 bases in between. The CDR3 has 12 residues. Germline V lookup: CDR1 MDHEN, CDR2 SYDVKM. The CDR3 protein is CASSFRGPEAFF. The CDR3 coding sequence is TGTGCCAGCAGTTTTAGGGGTCCCGAAGCTTTCTTT.

There are a few counts of this clone. V usage is TRBV7-8 and J usage is TRBJ1-2, with TRBD1 as a possible D gene (5 bases). The CDR3 has 14 amino acids. V gave up 0 bases and J gave up 4 bases, with 9 bases separating them. Germline V gives CDR1 SGHVS, CDR2 FQNEAQ. DNA for the CDR3: TGTGCCAGCAGCTTAGCCCCAGGGCTCTATGGCTACACCTTC. Protein: CASSLAPGLYGYTF.

The chain joins TRBV5-1 to TRBJ2-1, with D tentatively TRBD2 (6 bases). This CDR3 is built from 17 residues. Germline CDR1 is SGHRS and CDR2 is YFSETQ. Trimming removed 2 bases from V and 4 bases from J, with 19 bases in between. The CDR3 spells CASSFGNAGSSYNEQFF. CDR3 DNA: TGCGCCAGCAGCTTCGGCAATGCGGGGTCTTCTTACAATGAGCAGTTCTTC.

The chain carries TRBV15 and TRBJ1-5, with D uncertain. Trimming took off 6 bases at V and 6 bases at J, with 12 bases between the two ends. Germline CDR1 is LNHNV and CDR2 is YYDKDF (reference sequence). The CDR3 is 13 residues long. The CDR3 is CATRETWIQPQHF. The CDR3 coding sequence is TGTGCCACCAGAGAGACTTGGATTCAGCCCCAGCATTTT.

The chain combines TRBV20-1 with TRBJ2-7; weak D call: TRBD2 (5 bases). Germline values: CDR1 DFQATT, CDR2 SNEGSKA (reference sequence). V was clipped by 5 bases and J by 3 bases, with 5 bases between them. The CDR3 length is 10 residues. The CDR3 is CSARDYEQYF. The CDR3 bases are TGCAGTGCTCGGGACTACGAGCAGTACTTC.

This chain connects TRBV4-3 to TRBJ2-3; TRBD2 matches 9 bases. V lost 0 bases and J lost 4; bases outside the gene matches: 2. Germline-derived CDR1 and CDR2 are LGHNA and YSLEER. The CDR3 sequence is 15 residues long. CDR3 DNA: TGCGCCAGCAGCCAAGAGGCGGGGGGGCCAGATACGCAGTATTTT. It is translated as CASSQEAGGPDTQYF.

The chain couples TRBV5-1 to TRBJ1-2; 10 nucleotides align to TRBD1. Germline-derived CDR1 and CDR2 are SGHRS and YFSETQ. This CDR3 contains 14 residues. Losses at the gene ends were 0 bases for V and 7 bases for J; bases not matched to a gene: 3. CDR3 protein: CASSLGQGASGYTF. For the CDR3, the DNA is TGCGCCAGCAGCTTGGGACAGGGGGCTTCTGGCTACACCTTC.

The rearrangement uses TRBV28 and TRBJ1-2, with TRBD1 identical over 7 bases. The junction had 11 bases not matched to a gene; V was cut back by 11 bases and J by 8 bases. Germline lookup yields CDR1 MDHEN and CDR2 SYDVKM. The CDR3 is 12 residues long. CDR3 in DNA: TGTGCCCAAAAGGGGCAGGGGGGAGGCTACACCTTC. It codes for CAQKGQGGGYTF.

The genes are TRBV5-6 and TRBJ1-4; no clear D. The CDR3 loop spans 16 amino acids. Trimming cost V 4 bases and J 6 bases, with 19 bases left between them. Germline V gene data show CDR1 as SGHDT and CDR2 as YYEEEE. The CDR3 DNA is TGTGCCAGCAGCGATACCGACGGAGGGATGTATGAAAAACTGTTTTTT. This codes for CASSDTDGGMYEKLFF.

This chain connects TRBV18 to TRBJ2-7; 7 bases agree with TRBD1. The CDR3 is made up of 14 amino acids. Losses at the gene ends were 3 bases for V and 3 bases for J; bases not matched to a gene: 5. Germline V gives CDR1 KGHSH, CDR2 LQKENI. CDR3: CASSPGQPNYEQYF. CDR3 nucleotide sequence: TGTGCCAGCTCACCGGGACAGCCAAACTACGAGCAGTACTTC.

The J gene is TRBJ2-1, the V gene TRBV18; 14 positions match TRBD2. With V trimmed by 2 bases and J by 5 bases, 5 bases remained unmatched. Germline lookup yields CDR1 KGHSH and CDR2 LQKENI. This CDR3 comprises 17 residues. The CDR3 here is CASSPLTSGGGDNEQFF. The CDR3 DNA is TGTGCCAGCTCACCATTGACTAGCGGGGGGGGCGACAATGAGCAGTTCTTC.

This clone has a single count. CDR3 region: CASSPGLAGVEQYF. The CDR3 DNA reads TGTGCCAGCAGCCCGGGACTAGCGGGAGTGGAGCAGTACTTC. This chain links TRBV27 with TRBJ2-7; 14 bases line up with TRBD2. The CDR3 is 14 amino acids. The J segment lost 7 bases and the V segment lost 6 bases, leaving 5 bases of the junction unmatched. CDR1 is MNHEY, CDR2 SMNVEV, per germline (reference sequence).

This chain uses TRBV27 with TRBJ2-1; TRBD2 matches 7 bases. CDR3 length equals 12 residues. Germline values: CDR1 MNHEY, CDR2 SMNVEV (reference sequence). Losses at the gene ends were 5 bases for V and 5 bases for J; bases not matched to a gene: 0. Here the CDR3 reads CASSLADNEQFF. The CDR3 nucleotides are TGTGCCAGCAGTCTAGCGGACAATGAGCAGTTCTTC.